The rows below give T cell receptor beta chains drawn from one sample of a study of tumor-infiltrating lymphocytes in primary liver carcinoma. TCRdb itself ran the multiplex PCR reads through MiXCR, one entry per CDR3 protein. The sample contains approximately 190,000 distinct CDR3 sequences, approximately 86% of which appear only once. The sample comprised tumor tissue from primary liver carcinoma. The origin of the receptors is a man aged 40-55 years with primary liver carcinoma and hepatitis B virus infection. Each CDR3 is given with its conserved first and last residue. Fields, in order: CDR3 DNA, CDR3 protein, D gene, V gene, clone size, J gene. The D gene is left open where the match is weak. Clone size is given for some rows only: seen once, a few or many times, or a class if the clone is expanded.

TGTGCCAGCAGTTTAGTAGGGCTAACAGGGAGCTATCAGCCCCAGCATTTT CASSLVGLTGSYQPQHF . TRBV11-2 few TRBJ1-5
TGCGCCAGCAGACAAGACTTAGCGGGAGGGCCGTACAATGAGCAGTTCTTC CASRQDLAGGPYNEQFF TRBD2 TRBV4-3 . TRBJ2-1
TGTGCGAGCAGCTCAAACGGGATGTGCAGATTTTTTAATGAGCAGTTCTTC CASSSNGMCRFFNEQFF . TRBV11-1 once TRBJ2-1
TGCAGCTTTGGATCGGGCAGCATTGCTGAAGCTTTCTTT CSFGSGSIAEAFF . TRBV29-1 . TRBJ1-1
TGTGTCTGGAGTTGGCTAGCGGGAGTGGGGGTTGAGCAGTTCTTC CVWSWLAGVGVEQFF TRBD2 TRBV30 . TRBJ2-1
TGTGCCAGCAGATCCGGGACCGAGGCTGAAAAACTGTTTTTT CASRSGTEAEKLFF . TRBV6-2/TRBV6-3 many TRBJ1-4
TGTGCCAGCAATTTAGGGGACAGGGGGCGGAATTCACCCTTCCACTTT CASNLGDRGRNSPFHF TRBD1 TRBV12-3/TRBV12-4 . TRBJ1-6
TGTGCCAGCAGTTTTGGGCTAGCAAGGGAACAGTACTTC CASSFGLAREQYF . TRBV11-3 . TRBJ2-7
TGCGCCAGCAGCTTGTCACCGGAACAGGGCACCGGGGAGCTGTTTTTT CASSLSPEQGTGELFF . TRBV5-1 . TRBJ2-2
TGTGCCAGCACTGGGAGTTCTCGAAACACCATATATTTT CASTGSSRNTIYF . TRBV12-3/TRBV12-4 . TRBJ1-3
TGCAGCGTTGACTATGGGACAAATACGCAGTATTTT CSVDYGTNTQYF . TRBV29-1 . TRBJ2-3
TGTGCCAGCAGTTTAGCGGGAGTTGCCTACAATGAGCAGTTCTTC CASSLAGVAYNEQFF TRBD2 TRBV28 once TRBJ2-1
TGTGCCTGCAGGCGGTTCGAAGCGAAGTTCTTC CACRRFEAKFF . TRBV6-1 . TRBJ2-1
TGTGCCATCAGTGTGAAAACGGGAGCCTACAATGAGCAGTTCTTC CAISVKTGAYNEQFF . TRBV10-3 . TRBJ2-1
TGCTGCGTTGGCCTGACAGGGCTCCACGAGCAGTACTTC CCVGLTGLHEQYF TRBD1 TRBV29-1 . TRBJ2-7
TGTGCCAGCATGAAAGGGACAGTCCCAATGAACACTGAAGCCTTCTTT CASMKGTVPMNTEAFF TRBD1 TRBV6-1 . TRBJ1-1
TGTGCCAGCAGTTACTCCGGGACTAGCGGGAGATGTAATGAGCAGTTCTTC CASSYSGTSGRCNEQFF TRBD2 TRBV6-5 . TRBJ2-1
TGTGCCAGCAGCCGCGACCAGTCATTCACAGGTACGCAGTATTTT CASSRDQSFTGTQYF . TRBV12-3/TRBV12-4 . TRBJ2-3
TGCGCCAGCAGCCACACTAGCGGGGGAACGTATTTT CASSHTSGGTYF TRBD2 TRBV10-2 many TRBJ2-3
TGTGCCAGCTGCTTACCCGTGCAGAGAGGGGAGACCCAGTACTTC CASCLPVQRGETQYF . TRBV11-2 . TRBJ2-5
TGTGCCAGCAGCTTAGGTTCGCCGGGCGCTGGAAACACCATATATTTT CASSLGSPGAGNTIYF . TRBV7-3 many TRBJ1-3
TGTGCCAGCAGCTTGATAGGACTAACTGGCCCCTACAATGAGCAGTTCTTT CASSLIGLTGPYNEQFF . TRBV11-2 once TRBJ2-1
TGTGCCAGCAGACGCCCAGGGGGCACTAAAGCTTTCTTT CASRRPGGTKAFF TRBD1 TRBV6-6 . TRBJ1-1
TGTACCAGCAGTACTTGGGGAAGGAGCTATGGCTACATCTTC CTSSTWGRSYGYIF . TRBV28 . TRBJ1-2
TGCAACGTTTCCGGGGCAGGGGCGTCAGATATGCAGTATTTT CNVSGAGASDMQYF . TRBV29-1 . TRBJ2-3
TGTGCCAGCAGCTTATACCGCTCCGCGGGAGGGTCCTACAATGAGCAGTTCTTC CASSLYRSAGGSYNEQFF TRBD2 TRBV11-1 large TRBJ2-1
TGTGCCAGTACCCCCCGGGACAGAATAAACACCGGGGAGCTGTTTTTT CASTPRDRINTGELFF TRBD1 TRBV19 few TRBJ2-2
TGCAGCCTCCGGGGGGGGAAGCACACTGAAGCTTTCTTT CSLRGGKHTEAFF . TRBV29-1 . TRBJ1-1
TGCAGTGCTCGACGGGACAGGGATAATTCACCCCTCCACTTT CSARRDRDNSPLHF TRBD1 TRBV20-1 . TRBJ1-6
TGTGCCAGCAGTGCTGGGGGTAATCAGTCCCAGTATTTT CASSAGGNQSQYF . TRBV6-1 . TRBJ2-3
TGCAGCGTTGGACTTGGGGGATCTGGGGCCAACGTCCTGACTTTC CSVGLGGSGANVLTF . TRBV29-1 . TRBJ2-6
TGTGCTAGCAGTTTTCCCGGGACTAGCGGGACCGAAAGCATTCAGTATTTC CASSFPGTSGTESIQYF TRBD2 TRBV11-1 . TRBJ2-4
TGTGCCTGTTCTATGGGTATCGAGCAGTATTTC CACSMGIEQYF . TRBV30 once TRBJ2-7
TGCGCCAGCAGCAGGGGGACATCTAGGGCCGAGCAGTACTTC CASSRGTSRAEQYF . TRBV5-1 . TRBJ2-7
TGCGCCAGAAGACAGGGCAGTAATGAAAAACTGTTGTTT CARRQGSNEKLLF TRBD1 TRBV5-1 . TRBJ1-4
TGTGCAAGCAGTGAATACAAGCAGAGCTCCTACGAGCAGTTCTTC CASSEYKQSSYEQFF . TRBV6-1 . TRBJ2-1
TGTGCCATCACCCTCACGGAACTAGCGGGAGAGGCCCAGTACTTC CAITLTELAGEAQYF TRBD2 TRBV11-1 . TRBJ2-5
TGCGCCAGCAGTGACCCGGGACAGGACTTATACGAGCAATACTTC CASSDPGQDLYEQYF TRBD1 TRBV10-2 . TRBJ2-7
TGCAGCGTTGCCCTGGGATGGGGAATGATCACTGAAACTTTCTTT CSVALGWGMITETFF . TRBV29-1 . TRBJ1-1
TGTGCTAGCAGCTTGGGGATAAGAGGATCCAAAAATATTCAGTACTTC CASSLGIRGSKNIQYF . TRBV6-6 . TRBJ2-4
TGTTCCAGCACCCCCTTTTGGGGGGGTCAAGAGACCCAGTACTTC CSSTPFWGGQETQYF TRBD2 TRBV6-1 . TRBJ2-5
TGTGCCAGCAGCTTGAGTGGAGAGGCGACCTACGAGCTGTACTTT CASSLSGEATYELYF . TRBV11-2 . TRBJ2-7
TGTGCCAGTTGTGCATCACTGAACCTGTTTTTT CASCASLNLFF . TRBV19 . TRBJ1-4
TGTGCCAACTGCACAGGGAGGACTACTGAAGCTTTCTTT CANCTGRTTEAFF . TRBV6-6 . TRBJ1-1
TGTGCCAGCAGCTTAGGGGGGGCTGGATCTTATCAGCCTCAGCATTTT CASSLGGAGSYQPQHF . TRBV11-2 . TRBJ1-5
TGTGCCAGCAGGGGAGAGGGGGCTGGCTCCTACCATGAGCAGTTCTTC CASRGEGAGSYHEQFF TRBD1 TRBV28 few TRBJ2-1
TGTGACAGCAGGGGATTTTATGAGCAGTTCTTC CDSRGFYEQFF . TRBV25-1 . TRBJ2-1
TGTGCCAGCATCTTAGTACGGGTAACAGGGAGCAATCAGCCACAGCATTTT CASILVRVTGSNQPQHF . TRBV11-2 . TRBJ1-5
TGTGCCAGCAGTTTCTTGGGGACAGGGTCCAACTATGGCTACACCTTC CASSFLGTGSNYGYTF TRBD1 TRBV6-5 . TRBJ1-2
TGTGCCAGCAGCTTAAGACTTGCGGGAGGACACGGGGAGCTGTTTTTT CASSLRLAGGHGELFF TRBD2 TRBV13 . TRBJ2-2
TGCAACGTTCTCCGGGAGGAGGAGTTCTTC CNVLREEEFF TRBD2 TRBV29-1 . TRBJ2-1
TGTGCCAGCTGCTTAATGGGAACGGGAGAATACGAGCAGTACTTC CASCLMGTGEYEQYF . TRBV11-1 . TRBJ2-7
TGCGCCAGCAGCGTACTAGCGGGAGCAGATACCAGGGAGCTGTTTTTT CASSVLAGADTRELFF TRBD2 TRBV5-1 once TRBJ2-2
TGTACCATCAGTGAAATTCGTGAGGATGAACAGTTCTTC CTISEIREDEQFF . TRBV10-3 . TRBJ2-1
TGTGCCAGCAGTGACCCGACGGGGGAGGCCTACGGGCAGTACTTC CASSDPTGEAYGQYF . TRBV6-2/TRBV6-3 . TRBJ2-7
TGTGCCAGTAGTTTTGGGGTAGCAATAGGAAACACCATATATTTT CASSFGVAIGNTIYF . TRBV12-3/TRBV12-4 once TRBJ1-3
TGCGCCATCATCCTTATCCCGGGGTATGGCAATGAGCAGTTCTTC CAIILIPGYGNEQFF . TRBV4-1 . TRBJ2-1